This TCR beta chain was captured in a study of vaccination and CD4 T cells after COVID-19. Study overall: Stimulation of cells relied on overlapping spike peptides derived from SARS-CoV-2, HCoV-NL63, HCoV-OC43 and HCoV-229E.

The V gene lost 1 base and the J gene lost 0 bases, with 7 bases spanning the gap. This CDR3 has 14 amino acids. CDR1 is DFQATT, CDR2 SNEGSKA, per germline (reference sequence). Oncomine TCR Beta short-read sequencing was applied to DNA from cultured CD4+ T cells. Investigators isolated genomic DNA from cultured CD4+ T cells. TCRdb recomputed calls from the PCR reads with MiXCR, one row per CDR3 protein. The table lists about 25,000 distinct CDR3 sequences, about 52% of them singletons. To note about this clonotype: Its matching antigen is unknown.

Treatment described: 10-day PBMC culture with coronavirus spike peptide pools or control peptides (ViraFEST assay). Before TCRs were sequenced, ViraFEST expanded antigen-specific T cells with peptide pools. The receptor was isolated from a human donor who had recovered from COVID-19. The sequencing sample was made of CD4+ T cells from blood, cultured in vitro. The genes are TRBV20-1 and TRBJ1-5, with D tentatively TRBD1 (5 bases). The CDR3 spells CSARVGVSNQPQHF. The CDR3 DNA is TGCAGTGCTAGAGTGGGGGTTAGCAATCAGCCCCAGCATTTT.